These 9 T cell receptor beta chains were sequenced from one sample in a study of high-grade serous ovarian cancer treatment subgroups. Tumor tissue was taken before any definitive surgery or chemotherapy was given. Assay used: immunoSEQ multiplex PCR; TCRdb lists only in-frame clones, some missing. The repertoire holds approximately 40,000 clones, with around three quarters as singletons. The sequencing sample was made of tumor tissue. The receptors were sampled from a human donor with high-grade serous ovarian cancer.

The chain carries TRBV7-9 and TRBJ2-7, with D possibly TRBD1 on 6 matching bases. This CDR3 has 15 residues. The germline V gene encodes CDR1 SEHNR and CDR2 FQNEAQ (reference sequence). V was trimmed by 0 bases and J by 5 bases, leaving 14 bases between them. CDR3 amino acids: CASSLAGAFRDEQYF. The CDR3 coding sequence is TGTGCCAGCAGCTTAGCGGGGGCATTCCGAGACGAGCAGTACTTC.

The chain couples TRBV7-2 to TRBJ1-5, with a possible D match to TRBD1 (5 bases). CDR1 is SGHTA, CDR2 FQGNSA, per germline. Deletions cut 4 bases from V and 5 bases from J, with 15 bases between. CDR3 length: 15 amino acids. The CDR3 region is CASSSDSGWYQPQHF. The CDR3 DNA follows: TGTGCCAGCAGCTCCGACAGCGGATGGTATCAGCCCCAGCATTTT.

This rearrangement joins TRBV5-1 to TRBJ2-1, with TRBD2 identical over 12 bases. The junction had 7 bases not matched to a gene; V was cut back by 6 bases and J by 0 bases. The CDR3 has 17 amino acids. The germline V gene encodes CDR1 SGHRS and CDR2 YFSETQ. CDR3 in amino acids: CASKRTSGVSSYNEQFF. Here the CDR3 DNA reads TGCGCCAGCAAAAGGACTAGCGGGGTTAGCTCCTACAATGAGCAGTTCTTC.

The rearrangement links TRBV9 to TRBJ2-3; tentative D call: TRBD2 (6 bases). Trimming left V 6 bases short and J 1 base short, with 12 bases between. The germline gives CDR1 SGDLS, CDR2 YYNGEE. There are 14 residues in the CDR3. CDR3 region: CASTRDSRTDTQYF. For the CDR3, the DNA is TGTGCCAGCACACGGGACTCCCGCACAGATACGCAGTATTTT.

This clone was detected only once. The chain couples TRBV7-2 to TRBJ2-2, with D perhaps given as TRBD1 or TRBD2 (5 bases each). Trimming pared 0 bases from V and 7 bases from J, leaving 15 bases between. The CDR3 is 16 amino acids. Germline V CDR1 and CDR2: SGHTA, FQGNSA. This chain's CDR3 is CASSLAGREIGGELFF. The CDR3 nucleotides read TGTGCCAGCAGCTTAGCCGGCAGGGAGATCGGCGGGGAGCTGTTTTTT.

The rearrangement uses TRBV6-5 and TRBJ2-5, with D uncertain. The CDR3 extends over 16 amino acids. Per the germline V gene, CDR1 is MNHEY and CDR2 is SVGAGI. With 2 bases removed from V and 5 bases from J, the gap between germline ends came to 18 bases. The CDR3 sequence is CASSYLPYPRRETQYF. The CDR3 bases are TGTGCCAGCAGTTACCTCCCATACCCCCGGCGGGAGACCCAGTACTTC.

The genes are TRBV5-5 and TRBJ2-7; 9 bases match TRBD1. CDR1 is SGHKS, CDR2 YYEKEE, per germline (reference sequence). The CDR3 totals 15 residues. J was trimmed by 4 bases and V by 4 bases; bases with no gene match: 9. The CDR3 bases are TGTGCCAGCAGCGCGGAGGGACAGGGATATTACGAGCAGTACTTC. This translates into CASSAEGQGYYEQYF. Based on the CDR3 plus reference TRBV5-5 and TRBJ2-7, the full variable domain is DAGVTQSPTHLIKTRGQQVTLRCSPISGHKSVSWYQQVLGQGPQFIFQYYEKEERGRGNFPDRFSARQFPNYSSELNVNALLLGDSALYLCASSAEGQGYYEQYFGPGTRLTVT.

J is TRBJ1-1 and V is TRBV6-5; D gene uncertain. Germline values: CDR1 MNHEY, CDR2 SVGAGI. The CDR3 is 14 residues long. V shed 6 bases and J shed 8 bases, with 19 bases lying between them. Here the CDR3 DNA reads TGTGCCAGCAGCCGTTTGCGGGATAATTCGGAAGCTTTCTTT. This codes for CASSRLRDNSEAFF.

The chain carries TRBV5-4 and TRBJ1-3; 7 bases fit TRBD1. The CDR3 has 15 amino acids. Germline CDR1 and CDR2: SGHNT and YYREEE (reference sequence). V lost 3 bases, J lost 1 base, and 4 bases stayed unmatched. CDR3 sequence: CASSSTDRSGNTIYF. CDR3 DNA sequence: TGTGCCAGCAGCTCTACGGACAGGTCTGGAAACACCATATATTTT.